These 27 T cell receptor beta chains were all obtained from the same sample, sequenced in a study of Ad26.COV2.S vaccination and SARS-CoV-2 variants. Sequenced by immunoSEQ multiplex PCR; TCRdb stores in-frame clones only, minus some. The sample records about 350,000 clones, roughly 90% being singletons. Treatment: around 19 received Ad26.COV2.S at low or high dose, single or two shots; about 5 received placebo; per-sample allocation not given. Samples came from day 63 after the first vaccine or placebo injection. The specimen was peripheral blood, collected in a trial of Ad26.COV2.S vaccine versus placebo. Every receptor here comes from a person aged 18-60 years who received the Ad26.COV2.S COVID-19 vaccine or a placebo.

V usage is TRBV7-3 and J usage is TRBJ2-1, with D perhaps assigned TRBD1 or TRBD2 (6 bases each). Trimming cost V 8 bases and J 6 bases, with 20 bases left between them. This CDR3 has 15 residues. The V gene's germline CDR1 is SGHTA and CDR2 FQGTGA. The CDR3 region is CASGRGGSHGNEQFF. As DNA, the CDR3 is TGTGCCAGCGGCCGAGGGGGGTCACACGGCAATGAGCAGTTCTTC. The entire variable domain, with the rest obtained from reference TRBV7-3 and TRBJ2-1, is as follows: GAGVSQTPSNKVTEKGKYVELRCDPISGHTALYWYRQSLGQGPEFLIYFQGTGAADDSGLPNDRFFAVRPEGSVSTLKIQRTERGDSAVYLCASGRGGSHGNEQFFGPGTRLTVL.

The chain employs TRBV3-1 (or the pseudogene TRBV3-2) and TRBJ2-1; D is possibly TRBD2 (5 bases). Looked up from germline, CDR1 is LGHDT and CDR2 is YNNKEL (reference sequence). Trimming removed 1 base at V and 14 bases at J, with 15 bases between. The CDR3 totals 13 residues. The CDR3 is CASSQVGDPYEFF. The CDR3 DNA reads as TGTGCCAGCAGCCAAGTCGGGGATCCCTATGAGTTCTTC.

The rearrangement uses TRBV14 and TRBJ2-2; the D is unclear. Trimming took off 4 bases at V and 5 bases at J, with 11 bases between the two ends. Germline V gene sequence: CDR1 SGHDN, CDR2 FVKESK. CDR3 length equals 14 residues. This chain's CDR3 is CASSRKYGTGELFF. The CDR3 nucleotides read TGTGCCAGCAGCCGGAAATACGGGACCGGGGAGCTGTTTTTT. The full variable domain, rest sourced from reference TRBV14 and TRBJ2-2, is EAGVTQFPSHSVIEKGQTVTLRCDPISGHDNLYWYRRVMGKEIKFLLHFVKESKQDESGMPNNRFLAERTGGTYSTLKVQPAELEDSGVYFCASSRKYGTGELFFGEGSRLTVL.

V and J are TRBV10-3 and TRBJ1-2; D uncertain. CDR3 length: 14 residues. V lost 6 bases and J lost 1, with 12 bases in between. In germline, CDR1 is ENHRY, CDR2 SYGVKD. CDR3 nucleotides: TGTGCCATCAGCGACGGACGGATTAACTATGGCTACACCTTC. It yields the protein CAISDGRINYGYTF.

There are a few counts of this clone. The chain joins TRBV12-3 or TRBV12-4 to TRBJ2-7; 9 nucleotides line up with TRBD2. The CDR3 runs 13 residues. J gave up 6 bases and V 3 bases, and 3 bases lay outside the gene matches. The CDR3 nucleotides are TGTGCCAGCAGTTTCAAGCGGGAGGCCGAGCAGTACTTC. Encoded protein: CASSFKREAEQYF.

V and J are TRBV19 and TRBJ2-7; D not certain. Germline lookup yields CDR1 LNHDA and CDR2 SQIVND (reference sequence). The V end lost 6 bases, the J end lost 3 bases, and 18 bases lay between the germline ends. This CDR3 has 15 amino acids. CDR3 in DNA: TGTGCCAGTAGGAGACAACCCTCCGCAGACTACGAGCAGTACTTC. This codes for CASRRQPSADYEQYF.

The chain has TRBV9 and TRBJ2-1; 8 bases line up with TRBD1. After removal of 3 bases from V and 9 bases from J, the junction contained 5 bases not matched to a gene. The CDR3 has 13 amino acids. CDR1 is SGDLS, CDR2 YYNGEE, per germline. The CDR3 DNA reads as TGTGCCAGCAGCGGCAGGGGGCCGGTTGAGCAGTTCTTC. This sequence encodes CASSGRGPVEQFF.

The chain joins TRBV6-5 to TRBJ2-2; 7 bases are a match to TRBD1. The trim removed 4 bases at V and 2 bases at J, leaving 4 bases unmatched. This CDR3 is 15 amino acids long. CDR1 MNHEY and CDR2 SVGAGI come from the germline V gene. The CDR3 sequence is CASSWGTANTGELFF. CDR3 in DNA: TGTGCCAGCAGTTGGGGGACAGCTAACACCGGGGAGCTGTTTTTT.

The J gene is TRBJ1-5, the V gene TRBV28, with TRBD1 as a possible D gene (5 bases). CDR1 and CDR2 (germline): MDHEN, SYDVKM. The CDR3 is 15 amino acids. Between the trimmed V and J ends, which lost 3 bases and 4 bases, there was a span of 13 bases. The CDR3: CASSLGGRGNQPQHF. CDR3 DNA: TGTGCCAGCAGTTTGGGGGGAAGAGGAAATCAGCCCCAGCATTTT.

The chain is built from TRBV12-3 or TRBV12-4 and TRBJ2-1, with D uncertain. The V gene lost 6 bases and the J gene lost 9 bases, with 15 bases spanning the gap. This CDR3 contains 13 residues. The CDR3 region has the DNA TGTGCCAGCAGCCTGGGGTCTGGCGGTGAGCAGTTCTTC. It yields the protein CASSLGSGGEQFF.

A note on this clone: The sample contains more than one DNA sequence encoding this CDR3. The V and J genes are TRBV4-2 and TRBJ2-5; a possible D gene is TRBD1 (6 bases). Trimming took off 0 bases at V and 5 bases at J, with 7 bases between the two ends. There are 13 residues in the CDR3. Germline CDR1 LGHNA, CDR2 YNFKEQ. The CDR3 protein is CASSQDRGETQYF. Written as DNA, the CDR3 is TGTGCCAGCAGCCAAGACAGGGGTGAGACCCAGTACTTC.

The CDR3 coding sequence is TGTGCCAGCCTCGTAAGAAGCGGGACCTACAATGAGCAGTTCTTC. Amino acids: CASLVRSGTYNEQFF. This chain uses TRBV7-9 with TRBJ2-1; 7 bases line up with TRBD2. This CDR3 is built from 15 residues. Looked up from germline, CDR1 is SEHNR and CDR2 is FQNEAQ (reference sequence). J lost 2 bases, V lost 8 bases, and 9 bases had no gene match.

V is TRBV25-1 and J is TRBJ1-1; no clear D. V was clipped by 5 bases and J by 1 base, with 11 bases between them. The CDR3 is 14 amino acids. The germline CDR1 and CDR2 sequences are MGHDK and SYGVNS. Here the CDR3 DNA reads TGTGCCAGCAGTAACCGGGCCACGAACACTGAAGCTTTCTTT. Its translation: CASSNRATNTEAFF.

CDR3 DNA sequence: TGTGCCAGCAGCCAAGATTGGCTAGCGGGGGTTGTCGGGGAGCTGTTTTTT. It specifies CASSQDWLAGVVGELFF. The chain links TRBV4-2 to TRBJ2-2; 10 bases are shared with TRBD2. This CDR3 comprises 17 residues. V was pared by 0 bases and J by 7 bases, with 8 bases of the junction left unmatched. Germline V gene lookup returns CDR1 LGHNA and CDR2 YNFKEQ.

The genes are TRBV28 and TRBJ1-1; TRBD1 might be the D (6 bases). Per the germline V gene, CDR1 is MDHEN and CDR2 is SYDVKM. The V gene lost 6 bases and the J gene lost 5 bases, with 25 bases spanning the gap. The CDR3 extends over 17 amino acids. CDR3 sequence: CASSTPGTRGAGTEAFF. The CDR3 nucleotides read TGTGCCAGCAGCACCCCCGGGACAAGGGGCGCGGGGACTGAAGCTTTCTTT.

This chain joins TRBV28 and TRBJ1-5, with a tentative D call TRBD1 (5 bases). The CDR3 extends over 15 amino acids. Between the trimmed V and J ends, which lost 7 bases and 7 bases, there was a span of 20 bases. CDR1 and CDR2 from the germline V gene are MDHEN and SYDVKM. The CDR3 DNA follows: TGTGCCAGCACATTAACTGGGGGTGGTGGACAGCCCCAGCATTTT. It specifies CASTLTGGGGQPQHF.

The J gene is TRBJ2-7, the V gene TRBV7-2, with 11 bases identical to TRBD2. This CDR3 has 15 residues. J was trimmed by 4 bases and V by 1 base; bases with no gene match: 3. CDR1 and CDR2 from the germline V gene are SGHTA and FQGNSA. The chain's CDR3 is CASSLGGLAAYEQYF. The CDR3 nucleotides read TGTGCCAGCAGCTTAGGGGGACTAGCGGCGTACGAGCAGTACTTC.

The chain employs TRBV20-1 and TRBJ2-5; D unclear. The CDR3 runs to 10 residues. The germline gives CDR1 DFQATT, CDR2 SNEGSKA (reference sequence). V was pared by 6 bases and J by 5 bases, with 7 bases between. The CDR3 protein is CSARSETQYF. The CDR3 nucleotides are TGCAGTGCCCGGAGCGAGACCCAGTACTTC.

The chain has TRBV4-1 and TRBJ2-5; either TRBD1 or TRBD2 may fit D (7 bases each). V shed 0 bases and J shed 4 bases, with 21 bases lying between them. The CDR3 totals 18 residues. CDR1 MGHRA and CDR2 YSYEKL come from the germline V gene. The chain's CDR3 is CASSQERGRAGVGETQYF. The CDR3 nucleotides are TGCGCCAGCAGCCAAGAGAGGGGGCGGGCGGGGGTTGGAGAGACCCAGTACTTC.

The V call is TRBV27, the J call TRBJ2-1; D is ambiguous. V shed 5 bases and J shed 6 bases, with 14 bases lying between them. From germline, CDR1 is MNHEY and CDR2 SMNVEV (reference sequence). This CDR3 spans 14 amino acids. Here the CDR3 DNA reads TGTGCCAGCAGTCCCCGATCGGCCCCCAATGAGCAGTTCTTC. Protein product: CASSPRSAPNEQFF.

The genes are TRBV6-5 and TRBJ2-7, with 8 positions matching TRBD1. V was pared by 5 bases and J by 5 bases, with 8 bases of the junction left unmatched. Germline V gene sequence: CDR1 MNHEY, CDR2 SVGAGI. The CDR3 sequence is 14 residues long. CDR3 DNA sequence: TGTGCCAGCAGTCGTGGACAGGGTGGCCACGAGCAGTACTTC. This gives the protein CASSRGQGGHEQYF.

The chain joins TRBV6-5 to TRBJ1-5; 8 bases match TRBD1. CDR1 is MNHEY and CDR2 is SVGAGI in the germline V gene. Trimming cost V 7 bases and J 1 base; bases outside gene matches: 3. The CDR3 has 14 residues. CDR3 in amino acids: CASTDRDSNQPQHF. The CDR3 DNA is TGTGCCAGCACGGACAGGGACAGCAATCAGCCCCAGCATTTT.

CDR3: CASSSHRAANEKLFF. The DNA of the CDR3 is TGTGCCAGCAGCTCACACAGGGCAGCTAATGAAAAACTGTTTTTT. The J gene is TRBJ1-4, the V gene TRBV7-9, with a possible D match to TRBD1 (6 bases). This CDR3 comprises 15 residues. V dropped 4 bases and J dropped 3 bases, with 12 bases sitting between them. Germline lookup yields CDR1 SEHNR and CDR2 FQNEAQ (reference sequence).

The chain recombines TRBV11-2 with TRBJ2-3; TRBD2 matches at 10 bases. The CDR3 runs 14 residues. J gave up 8 bases and V 1 base, and 3 bases lay outside the gene matches. Germline V gene sequence: CDR1 SGHAT, CDR2 FQNNGV. CDR3 sequence reads: CASSLGTSGGTQYF. The DNA of the CDR3 is TGTGCCAGCAGCTTAGGGACTAGCGGAGGTACGCAGTATTTT.

This clone was seen only a few times. The J gene is TRBJ2-1, the V gene TRBV4-3, with TRBD2 identical over 12 bases. Germline trimming cut 4 bases from V and 8 bases from J; bases unmatched to any gene: 9. This CDR3 contains 16 residues. Germline-derived CDR1 and CDR2 are LGHNA and YSLEER. The CDR3 DNA follows: TGCGCCAGCAGCCTGTCTAGCGGGGGGGCGTGGGATGAGCAGTTCTTC. Protein product: CASSLSSGGAWDEQFF.

The V gene is TRBV19, the J gene TRBJ1-4; TRBD1 aligns across 8 bases. The CDR3 covers 16 residues. CDR1 is LNHDA and CDR2 is SQIVND in the germline V gene (reference sequence). J was trimmed by 2 bases and V by 7 bases; bases with no gene match: 9. For the CDR3, the DNA is TGTGCCAGTAATACAGGGGGAATACGGACTAATGAAAAACTGTTTTTT. Translation: CASNTGGIRTNEKLFF. Full variable domain (remainder filled in from reference TRBV19 and TRBJ1-4): DGGITQSPKYLFRKEGQNVTLSCEQNLNHDAMYWYRQDPGQGLRLIYYSQIVNDFQKGDIAEGYSVSREKKESFPLTVTSAQKNPTAFYLCASNTGGIRTNEKLFFGSGTQLSVL.

V usage is TRBV10-1 and J usage is TRBJ1-2; no definite D call. The V gene lost 8 bases and the J gene lost 10 bases, with 11 bases spanning the gap. The CDR3 has 10 residues. CDR1 WNHNN and CDR2 SYGVQD come from the germline V gene (reference sequence). CDR3 loop: CASFPQDYTF. DNA of the CDR3: TGCGCCAGCTTCCCCCAAGACTACACCTTC.